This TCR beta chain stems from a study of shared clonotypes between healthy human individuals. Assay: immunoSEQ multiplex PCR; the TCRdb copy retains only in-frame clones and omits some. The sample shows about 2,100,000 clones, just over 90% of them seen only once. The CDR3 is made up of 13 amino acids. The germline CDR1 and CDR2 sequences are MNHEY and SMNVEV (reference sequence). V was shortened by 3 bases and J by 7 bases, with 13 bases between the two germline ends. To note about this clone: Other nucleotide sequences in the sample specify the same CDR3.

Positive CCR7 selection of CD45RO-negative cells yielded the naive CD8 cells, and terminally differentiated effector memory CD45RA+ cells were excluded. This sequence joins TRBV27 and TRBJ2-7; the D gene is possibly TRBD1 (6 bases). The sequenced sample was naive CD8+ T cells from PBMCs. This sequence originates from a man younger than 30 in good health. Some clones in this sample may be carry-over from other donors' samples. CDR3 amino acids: CASSFTGSGEQYF. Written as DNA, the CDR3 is TGTGCCAGCAGTTTCACAGGGTCGGGTGAGCAGTACTTC.